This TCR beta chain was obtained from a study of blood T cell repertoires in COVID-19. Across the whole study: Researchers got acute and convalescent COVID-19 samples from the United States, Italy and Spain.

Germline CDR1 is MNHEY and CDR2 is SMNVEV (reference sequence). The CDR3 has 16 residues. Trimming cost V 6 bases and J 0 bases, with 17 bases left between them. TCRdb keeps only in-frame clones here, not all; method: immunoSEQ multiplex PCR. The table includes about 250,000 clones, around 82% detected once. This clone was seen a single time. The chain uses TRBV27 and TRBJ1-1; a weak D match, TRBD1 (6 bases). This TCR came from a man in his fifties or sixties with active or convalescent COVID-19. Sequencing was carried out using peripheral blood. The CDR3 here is CASRRGVGAMNTEAFF. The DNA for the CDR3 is TGTGCCAGCAGACGAGGTGTGGGGGCAATGAACACTGAAGCTTTCTTT.